A selection of T cell receptor beta chains follows, all from one sample in a study of cytomegalovirus exposure and HLA in healthy donors. TCRdb keeps only in-frame clones here, not all; method: immunoSEQ multiplex PCR. The sample includes fewer than 250,000 clones, 75% to 80% of them seen just once. Sequenced: PBMCs. The receptor source for this set is a man younger than 35 in good health and CMV-seronegative. Both conserved end residues are part of each CDR3. The D gene is left open where the match is weak. The size entry is marked missing in some rows and otherwise reads once, few, many or a size class.

d_gene	abundance	j_gene	v_gene	CDR3nt	CDR3aa
-	-	TRBJ1-5	TRBV19	TGTGCCAGTAGCTACGAGATAGGACAGAATCAGCCCCAGCATTTT	CASSYEIGQNQPQHF
-	-	TRBJ1-2	TRBV10-3	TGTGCCATCAGTGAGTCGACAATCAATGGCTACACCTTC	CAISESTINGYTF
-	-	TRBJ2-7	TRBV6-1	TGTGCCAGCAGGCCGCCCGGGACTGGCTACGAGCAGTACTTC	CASRPPGTGYEQYF
TRBD1	once	TRBJ2-5	TRBV19	TGTGCCAGTAGCGCTCCCGGGTTAACAGGGGGCCAAGAGACCCAGTACTTC	CASSAPGLTGGQETQYF
-	-	TRBJ2-3	TRBV6-5	TGTGCCAGCAGGTCTAGCATTTACGCCACAGATACGCAGTATTTT	CASRSSIYATDTQYF
-	-	TRBJ2-7	TRBV20-1	TGCAGTGCTAGGATGCCTCGGGAGCAGTACTTC	CSARMPREQYF
-	-	TRBJ2-7	TRBV5-6	TGTGCCAGCAGCTTGAGGGGTTACGAGCAGTACTTC	CASSLRGYEQYF
-	-	TRBJ2-1	TRBV27	TGTGCCAGCATAGGGGTTGAGCAGTTCTTC	CASIGVEQFF
TRBD1	few	TRBJ1-1	TRBV28	TGTGCCAGCAGAACACAGGGGTACGGGAACACTGAAGCTTTCTTT	CASRTQGYGNTEAFF
TRBD1	-	TRBJ1-1	TRBV11-2	TGTGCCAGCAGCCCCAAAATGACAGGGGACCCTGAAGCTTTCTTT	CASSPKMTGDPEAFF
-	-	TRBJ2-7	TRBV5-1	TGCGCCAGCAGCTTCTTACAGGGTTCCTACGAGCAGTACTTC	CASSFLQGSYEQYF
-	-	TRBJ1-2	TRBV27	TGTGCCAGCAGTCCAAAAGCCCCGACAGCTATCGAATTCTATGGCTACACCTTC	CASSPKAPTAIEFYGYTF
TRBD1	-	TRBJ2-3	TRBV4-3	TGCGCCAGCAGCCAAGATTGGGGACAGGGCACAGATACGCAGTATTTT	CASSQDWGQGTDTQYF
-	-	TRBJ1-1	TRBV7-2	TGTGCCAGCAACCCGCCGTCGGGAACTGAAGCTTTCTTT	CASNPPSGTEAFF
-	-	TRBJ2-1	TRBV6-1	TGTGCCAGCAGTGTAAACAATGAGCAGTTCTTC	CASSVNNEQFF
TRBD2	-	TRBJ2-7	TRBV2	TGTGCCAGCAGAGCTTTGGGCCTAGCGGGAGTTACTGGTTCCTACGAGCAGTACTTC	CASRALGLAGVTGSYEQYF
TRBD1	-	TRBJ2-3	TRBV7-6	TGTGCCGGTAGGGACAGGATCACAGATACGCAGTATTTT	CAGRDRITDTQYF
TRBD2	-	TRBJ2-5	TRBV30	TGTGCCGCGTGGGCTAGCGGGCAAGAGACCCAGTACTTC	CAAWASGQETQYF
TRBD1	-	TRBJ2-7	TRBV9	TGTGCCAGCAGCGTAGACTCAGGACAGGCGAGCTCCTACGAGCAGTACTTC	CASSVDSGQASSYEQYF
-	-	TRBJ2-1	TRBV6-5	TGTGCCAGCCAAACGCCAGGATACAATGAGCAGTTCTTC	CASQTPGYNEQFF
-	-	TRBJ1-4	TRBV5-3	TGTGCCAGAAGCTTGTCTAAGCCAGGGGATGAAAAACTGTTTTTT	CARSLSKPGDEKLFF
-	-	TRBJ1-1	TRBV7-9	TGTGCCAGCAGCTTAAATGAGGACAGCACTGAAGCTTTCTTT	CASSLNEDSTEAFF